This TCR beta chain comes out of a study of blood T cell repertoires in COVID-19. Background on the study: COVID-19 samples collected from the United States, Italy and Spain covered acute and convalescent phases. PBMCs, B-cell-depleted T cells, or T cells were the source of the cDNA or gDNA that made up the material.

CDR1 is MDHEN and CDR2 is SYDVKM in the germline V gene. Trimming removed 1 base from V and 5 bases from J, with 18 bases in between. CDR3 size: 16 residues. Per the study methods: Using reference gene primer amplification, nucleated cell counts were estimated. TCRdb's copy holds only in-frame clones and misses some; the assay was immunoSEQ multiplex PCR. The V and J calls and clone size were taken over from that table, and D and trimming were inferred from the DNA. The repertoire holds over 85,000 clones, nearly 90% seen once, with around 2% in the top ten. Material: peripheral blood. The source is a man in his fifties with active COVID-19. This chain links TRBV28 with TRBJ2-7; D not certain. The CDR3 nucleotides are TGTGCCAGCAGTTTATCAAACCCGATAACGGTGAACGAGCAGTACTTC. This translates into CASSLSNPITVNEQYF.